This T cell receptor beta chain was identified in a study of OX40 agonist ivuxolimab in advanced cancers. For the study at large: A male proportion of under 90% was recorded, with mean age about 54 years and range roughly 20 to 85. General observations from the study: Near-lowest levels of clonal expansion characterized partial responders at 0.1-3.0 mg/kg.

About this clone: Its target is unknown.

TCRdb keeps only in-frame clones here, not all; method: immunoSEQ multiplex PCR. The table records about 98,000 clones, roughly 89% of them present only once. Germline assignment: CDR1 LGHNT and CDR2 FRNRAP. V lost 7 bases, J lost 2 bases, and 5 bases stayed unmatched. This CDR3 has 14 residues. Autoimmune disease history or systemic immunosuppression led to patient exclusion. The origin of this receptor is an adult with an advanced solid tumor such as melanoma, head and neck, liver or kidney cancer. The chain couples TRBV12-5 to TRBJ1-5, with 7 bases aligning to TRBD1. Sequencing used CD4+ or CD8+ T cells sorted from blood, obtained in a trial of the OX40 agonist ivuxolimab. CDR3 in DNA: TGTGCTAGTGCCCCAGGGGGTGGCAATCAGCCCCAGCATTTT. It translates to CASAPGGGNQPQHF.